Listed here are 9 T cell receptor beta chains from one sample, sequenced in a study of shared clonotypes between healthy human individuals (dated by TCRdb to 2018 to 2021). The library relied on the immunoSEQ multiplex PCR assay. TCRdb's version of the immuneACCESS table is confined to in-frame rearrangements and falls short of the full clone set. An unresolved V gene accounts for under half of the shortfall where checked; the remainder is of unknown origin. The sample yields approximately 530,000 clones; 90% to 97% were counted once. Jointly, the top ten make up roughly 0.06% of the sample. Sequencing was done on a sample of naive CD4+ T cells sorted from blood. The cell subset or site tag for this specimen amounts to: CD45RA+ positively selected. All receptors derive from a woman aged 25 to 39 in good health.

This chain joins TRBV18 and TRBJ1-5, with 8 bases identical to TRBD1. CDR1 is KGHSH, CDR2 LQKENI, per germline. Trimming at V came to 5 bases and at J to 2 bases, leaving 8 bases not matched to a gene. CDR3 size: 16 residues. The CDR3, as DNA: TGTGCCAGCTCAGAGATCCAGGGACAGGGCAATCAGCCCCAGCATTTT. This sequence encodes CASSEIQGQGNQPQHF.

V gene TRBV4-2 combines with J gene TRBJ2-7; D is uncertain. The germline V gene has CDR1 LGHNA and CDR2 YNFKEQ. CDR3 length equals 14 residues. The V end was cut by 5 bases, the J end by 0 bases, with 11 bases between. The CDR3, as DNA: TGTGCCAGCAGCGCCCGGGCAGACTCCTACGAGCAGTACTTC. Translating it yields CASSARADSYEQYF.

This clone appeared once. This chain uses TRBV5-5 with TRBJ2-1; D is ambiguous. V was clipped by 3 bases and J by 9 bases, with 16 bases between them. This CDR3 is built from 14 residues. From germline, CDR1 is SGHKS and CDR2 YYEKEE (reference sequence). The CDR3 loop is CASSSLRSDGEQFF. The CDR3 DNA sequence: TGTGCCAGCAGCTCCCTACGGAGTGACGGTGAGCAGTTCTTC.

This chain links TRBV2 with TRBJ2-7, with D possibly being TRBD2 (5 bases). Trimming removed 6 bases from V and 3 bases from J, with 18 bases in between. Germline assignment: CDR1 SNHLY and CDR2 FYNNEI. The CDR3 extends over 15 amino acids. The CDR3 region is CASSAGGPSFYEQYF. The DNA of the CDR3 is TGTGCCAGCAGCGCAGGAGGTCCATCGTTCTACGAGCAGTACTTC.

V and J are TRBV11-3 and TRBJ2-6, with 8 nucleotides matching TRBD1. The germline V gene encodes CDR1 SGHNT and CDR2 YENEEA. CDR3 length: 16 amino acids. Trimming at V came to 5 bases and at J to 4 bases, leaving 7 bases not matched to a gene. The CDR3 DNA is TGTGCCAGCAGCCCCCAGGGGGCGCGAGGGGCCAACGTCCTGACTTTC. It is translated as CASSPQGARGANVLTF.

DNA of the CDR3: TGCGCCAGCAGCTTGGATGGCGGAACGCAGTATTTT. Translation gives CASSLDGGTQYF. The chain recombines TRBV5-1 with TRBJ2-3; D not resolved. Per germline, CDR1 SGHRS and CDR2 YFSETQ. The CDR3 extends over 12 amino acids. V was trimmed by 0 bases and J by 9 bases, leaving 8 bases between them. Based on the CDR3 plus reference TRBV5-1 and TRBJ2-3, the full variable domain is KAGVTQTPRYLIKTRGQQVTLSCSPISGHRSVSWYQQTPGQGLQFLFEYFSETQRNKGNFPGRFSGRQFSNSRSEMNVSTLELGDSALYLCASSLDGGTQYFGPGTRLTVL.

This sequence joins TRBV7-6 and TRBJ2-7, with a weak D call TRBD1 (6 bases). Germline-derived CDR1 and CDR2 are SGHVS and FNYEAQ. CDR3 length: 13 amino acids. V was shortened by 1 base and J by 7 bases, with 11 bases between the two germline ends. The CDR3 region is CASSLGQEREQYF. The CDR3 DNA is TGTGCCAGCAGCTTAGGACAGGAGAGGGAGCAGTACTTC.

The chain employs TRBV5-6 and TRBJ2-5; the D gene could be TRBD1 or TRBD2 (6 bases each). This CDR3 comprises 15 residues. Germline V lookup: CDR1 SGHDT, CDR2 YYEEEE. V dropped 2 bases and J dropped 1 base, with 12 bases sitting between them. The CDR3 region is CASSLYTGAQETQYF. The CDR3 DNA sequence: TGTGCCAGCAGCTTATATACGGGGGCCCAAGAGACCCAGTACTTC.

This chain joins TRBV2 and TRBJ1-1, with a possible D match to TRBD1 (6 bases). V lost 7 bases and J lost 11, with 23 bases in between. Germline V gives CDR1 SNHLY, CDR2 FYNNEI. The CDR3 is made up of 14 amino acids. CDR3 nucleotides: TGTGCCAGCACCCTCCTAGGGGGGGTCGCGGAGGCTTTCTTT. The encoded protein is CASTLLGGVAEAFF.